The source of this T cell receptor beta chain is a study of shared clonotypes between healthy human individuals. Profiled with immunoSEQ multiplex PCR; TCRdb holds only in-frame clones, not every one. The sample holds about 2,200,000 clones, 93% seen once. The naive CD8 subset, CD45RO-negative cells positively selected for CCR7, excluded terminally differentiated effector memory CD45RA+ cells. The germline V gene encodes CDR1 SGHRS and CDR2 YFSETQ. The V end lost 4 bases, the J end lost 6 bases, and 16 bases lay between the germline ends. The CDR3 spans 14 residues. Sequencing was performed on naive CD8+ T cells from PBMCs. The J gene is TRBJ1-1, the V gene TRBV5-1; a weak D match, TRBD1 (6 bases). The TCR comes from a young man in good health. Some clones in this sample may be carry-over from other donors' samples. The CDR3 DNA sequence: TGCGCCAGCAGCCCCGGAGGGGGAGGCGCTGAAGCTTTCTTT. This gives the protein CASSPGGGGAEAFF.